The sequence of this T cell receptor (beta chain) was determined in a study of blood T cell repertoires in COVID-19. Whole-study context: The origin of the acute and convalescent COVID-19 samples was the United States, Italy and Spain. PBMCs, B-cell-depleted T cells, or T cells were the source of the cDNA or gDNA that made up the material.

The CDR3 covers 16 residues. Germline trimming cut 6 bases from V and 3 bases from J; bases unmatched to any gene: 7. Germline V gene data show CDR1 as LGHNT and CDR2 as FRNRAP. Per the study methods: Estimates of nucleated cell counts were drawn from the amplification of reference gene primers. TCRdb keeps only in-frame clones here, not all; method: immunoSEQ multiplex PCR. The V and J calls and the clone size are those of that table, but D and trimming were determined from the DNA. This sample has about 58,000 clones, with around 85% found just once. Sequences were obtained from peripheral blood. This receptor was obtained from a woman aged 70 to 79 with active COVID-19. V gene TRBV12-5 combines with J gene TRBJ2-2, with 10 bases that match TRBD1. CDR3 coding DNA: TGTGCTAGTGGCAAAGGGACAGGGGTATACACCGGGGAGCTGTTTTTT. It yields the protein CASGKGTGVYTGELFF.